The 19 T cell receptor beta chains in this list originate from one sample, sequenced in a study of CD8 T cells in Susac syndrome. RNA amounts of roughly 0.45 to 1 ug underwent reverse transcription with random hexamers. From the immunoSEQ multiplex PCR reads, TCRdb called clonotypes with MiXCR, one entry per CDR3 protein. This table holds hundreds of thousands of distinct CDR3 sequences, around 89% found once. The sample comprised CD8+ T cells from PBMCs. The receptors were sampled from a human donor with multiple sclerosis.

The CDR3 sequence is CATRIVGHGGTGANVLTF. The CDR3 DNA reads as TGTGCCACCAGGATAGTAGGACACGGGGGGACCGGGGCCAACGTCCTGACTTTC. The J gene is TRBJ2-6, the V gene TRBV6-1, with TRBD2 matching over 7 bases. The CDR3 loop spans 18 amino acids. Looked up from germline, CDR1 is MNHNS and CDR2 is SASEGT. After removal of 10 bases from V and 4 bases from J, the junction contained 19 bases not matched to a gene.

V and J are TRBV20-1 and TRBJ2-3; D remains ambiguous. Germline V gene lookup returns CDR1 DFQATT and CDR2 SNEGSKA (reference sequence). CDR3 length equals 13 residues. DNA for the CDR3: TGCAGCGTATACCGGAGTGTCACAGATACGCAGTATTTT. Its protein product is CSVYRSVTDTQYF.

Regarding this clonotype: Germline is not matched at one junction end, which may reflect a read error. The V call is TRBV7-7, the J call TRBJ2-2; D is possibly TRBD1 (5 bases). This CDR3 is built from 16 residues. Germline V gene data show CDR1 as SSHAT and CDR2 as FNYEAQ (reference sequence). The CDR3 protein is CASSFSGRENTGELFF. The CDR3 DNA reads as TGTGCTAGCAGCTTTTCGGGCAGGGAGAACACCGGGGAGCTGTTTTTT.

The rearrangement links TRBV7-2 to TRBJ2-7, with 9 bases matching TRBD2. The CDR3 covers 16 residues. The junction had 7 bases not matched to a gene; V was cut back by 4 bases and J by 0 bases. Germline V CDR1 and CDR2: SGHTA, FQGNSA. The CDR3 here is CASSYRAGGSSYEQYF. The CDR3 DNA reads as TGTGCCAGCAGCTACCGAGCGGGGGGAAGCTCCTACGAGCAGTACTTC. Full variable domain (remainder filled in from reference TRBV7-2 and TRBJ2-7): GAGVSQSPSNKVTEKGKDVELRCDPISGHTALYWYRQSLGQGLEFLIYFQGNSAPDKSGLPSDRFSAERTGGSVSTLTIQRTQQEDSAVYLCASSYRAGGSSYEQYFGPGTRLTVT.

This chain joins TRBV19 and TRBJ2-2; D gene uncertain. Germline V gene lookup returns CDR1 LNHDA and CDR2 SQIVND (reference sequence). The CDR3 is 11 residues long. Trimming shortened V by 7 bases and J by 3 bases, and 3 bases separated the two germline ends. Here the CDR3 reads CASTDTGELFF. CDR3 nucleotide sequence: TGTGCCAGTACGGACACCGGGGAGCTGTTTTTT.

V is TRBV6-5 and J is TRBJ2-7; 8 bases align to TRBD1. The CDR3 extends over 14 amino acids. Germline CDR1 is MNHEY and CDR2 is SVGAGI. The V segment lost 7 bases and the J segment 3 bases; nucleotides outside the gene matches: 8. CDR3 DNA: TGTGCCAGCACCCCCGGGACAGGAGGCTACGAGCAGTACTTC. This encodes CASTPGTGGYEQYF.

The chain is built from TRBV6-5 and TRBJ1-4, with D uncertain. The CDR3 extends over 14 amino acids. Trimming took off 4 bases at V and 7 bases at J, with 13 bases between the two ends. Germline V gene data show CDR1 as MNHEY and CDR2 as SVGAGI. CDR3 sequence reads: CASSWALGGEKLFF. The CDR3 DNA sequence: TGTGCCAGCAGTTGGGCATTGGGAGGTGAAAAACTGTTTTTT.

CDR3 amino acids: CASSLQLAGYNEQFF. In DNA form, the CDR3 reads TGTGCCAGCAGCTTACAGCTAGCGGGGTACAATGAGCAGTTCTTC. The V and J genes are TRBV11-2 and TRBJ2-1; TRBD2 aligns across 9 bases. The CDR3 is made up of 15 amino acids. The germline V gene encodes CDR1 SGHAT and CDR2 FQNNGV. Unmatched junction bases numbered 3, after V lost 2 bases and J lost 4 bases.

This chain connects TRBV9 to TRBJ2-7; TRBD2 aligns across 7 bases. Germline loops: CDR1 SGDLS, CDR2 YYNGEE. This CDR3 has 16 amino acids. The junction had 10 bases not matched to a gene; V was cut back by 0 bases and J by 4 bases. The CDR3 coding sequence is TGTGCCAGCAGCGTAGATGATGCCGGGGGGTTATACGAGCAGTACTTC. Translating it yields CASSVDDAGGLYEQYF.

The gene calls are TRBV12-3 or TRBV12-4 and TRBJ2-1; D unresolved. V shed 4 bases and J shed 4 bases, with 14 bases lying between them. The CDR3 contains 15 residues. For the CDR3, the DNA is TGTGCCAGCAGTTCCCCTATGGCACCGTACAATGAGCAGTTCTTC. Translation: CASSSPMAPYNEQFF.

V gene TRBV4-1 combines with J gene TRBJ1-4; no firm D call. Germline V lookup: CDR1 MGHRA, CDR2 YSYEKL. This CDR3 contains 15 residues. V was clipped by 1 base and J by 8 bases, with 14 bases between them. The CDR3 nucleotides read TGCGCCAGCAGCCAAGTCCTTCGGGAGGACGAAAAACTGTTTTTT. This codes for CASSQVLREDEKLFF.

J is TRBJ2-1 and V is TRBV7-9; no firm D call. This CDR3 has 13 amino acids. Trimming removed 1 base at V and 7 bases at J, with 8 bases between. Per germline, CDR1 SEHNR and CDR2 FQNEAQ (reference sequence). The chain's CDR3 is CASSLVQSNEQFF. The CDR3 DNA reads as TGTGCCAGCAGCTTAGTCCAGAGTAATGAGCAGTTCTTC.

The rearrangement links TRBV5-4 to TRBJ1-4; D is perhaps TRBD1 (6 bases). The CDR3 is made up of 15 amino acids. The V gene lost 3 bases and the J gene lost 8 bases, with 17 bases spanning the gap. CDR1 and CDR2 (germline): SGHNT, YYREEE (reference sequence). The CDR3 protein is CASSSESGGGEKLFF. The CDR3 nucleotides are TGTGCCAGCAGCTCGGAGTCGGGGGGCGGAGAAAAACTGTTTTTT.

The chain carries TRBV7-2 and TRBJ2-7; D perhaps matches TRBD1 (5 bases). The V end was cut by 5 bases, the J end by 7 bases, with 12 bases between. There are 12 residues in the CDR3. CDR1 SGHTA and CDR2 FQGNSA come from the germline V gene. The CDR3 sequence: CASSLGRLEQYF. DNA for the CDR3: TGTGCCAGCAGCCTGGGGCGGTTGGAGCAGTACTTC.

This rearrangement joins TRBV30 to TRBJ1-1, with a possible D match to TRBD1 (5 bases). In germline, CDR1 is GTSNPN, CDR2 SVGIG (reference sequence). The CDR3 extends over 12 amino acids. V lost 1 base and J lost 4, with 7 bases in between. This chain's CDR3 is CAWSAGPTEAFF. For the CDR3, the DNA is TGTGCCTGGAGTGCGGGGCCCACTGAAGCTTTCTTT.

This clonotype was observed once. The rearrangement uses TRBV11-2 and TRBJ2-7; 10 nucleotides match TRBD2. The length of the CDR3 is 15 residues. The trim removed 3 bases at V and 1 base at J, leaving 3 bases unmatched. The germline V gene encodes CDR1 SGHAT and CDR2 FQNNGV. CDR3 sequence reads: CASSFGLADSYEQYF. In DNA, the CDR3 is TGTGCCAGCAGCTTTGGACTAGCGGATTCCTACGAGCAGTACTTC.

This clonotype has a handful of counts. The chain employs TRBV7-2 and TRBJ2-7, with D maybe TRBD1 (6 bases). The CDR3 is made up of 13 amino acids. Deletions cut 4 bases from V and 2 bases from J, with 9 bases between. Germline assignment: CDR1 SGHTA and CDR2 FQGNSA. This CDR3 is CASSSGTTYEQYF. CDR3 bases: TGTGCCAGCAGCTCCGGGACAACCTACGAGCAGTACTTC. The whole variable domain, remainder taken from reference TRBV7-2 and TRBJ2-7, is GAGVSQSPSNKVTEKGKDVELRCDPISGHTALYWYRQSLGQGLEFLIYFQGNSAPDKSGLPSDRFSAERTGGSVSTLTIQRTQQEDSAVYLCASSSGTTYEQYFGPGTRLTVT.

The CDR3 DNA sequence: TGTGCCAGCAGCCCTAGTTGGGACACTGAAGCTTTCTTT. This sequence encodes CASSPSWDTEAFF. The chain links TRBV7-2 to TRBJ1-1; the D is unclear. The CDR3 contains 13 residues. V lost 5 bases and J lost 3, with 10 bases in between. Looked up from germline, CDR1 is SGHTA and CDR2 is FQGNSA.

V is TRBV4-3 and J is TRBJ2-2; 7 bases match TRBD1. Germline CDR1 reads LGHNA; CDR2 reads YSLEER. The CDR3 is 15 residues long. The V and J ends lost 5 bases and 6 bases, in that order; junction bases with no gene match: 9. CDR3 sequence (DNA): TGCGCCAGCAGCGCGATTTCAGGGGGACCCGGGGAGCTGTTTTTT. It codes for CASSAISGGPGELFF.